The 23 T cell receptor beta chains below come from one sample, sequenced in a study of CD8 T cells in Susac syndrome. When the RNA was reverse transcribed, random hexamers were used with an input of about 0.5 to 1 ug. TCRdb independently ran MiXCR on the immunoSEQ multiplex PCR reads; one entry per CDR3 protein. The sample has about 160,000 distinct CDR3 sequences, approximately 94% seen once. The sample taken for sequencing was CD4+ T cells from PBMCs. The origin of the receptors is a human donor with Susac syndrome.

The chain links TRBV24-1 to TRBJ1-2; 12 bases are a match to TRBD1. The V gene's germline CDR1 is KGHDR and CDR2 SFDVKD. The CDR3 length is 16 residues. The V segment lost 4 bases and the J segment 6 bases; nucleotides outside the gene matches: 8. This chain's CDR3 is CATSDPVGQGANGYTF. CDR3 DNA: TGTGCCACCAGTGACCCCGTGGGACAGGGGGCGAATGGCTACACCTTC.

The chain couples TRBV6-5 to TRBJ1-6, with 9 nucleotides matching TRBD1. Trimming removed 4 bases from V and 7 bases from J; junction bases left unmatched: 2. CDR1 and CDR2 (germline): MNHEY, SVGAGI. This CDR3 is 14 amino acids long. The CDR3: CASSSGQGNSPLHF. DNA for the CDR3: TGTGCCAGCAGTTCGGGACAGGGAAATTCACCCCTCCACTTT.

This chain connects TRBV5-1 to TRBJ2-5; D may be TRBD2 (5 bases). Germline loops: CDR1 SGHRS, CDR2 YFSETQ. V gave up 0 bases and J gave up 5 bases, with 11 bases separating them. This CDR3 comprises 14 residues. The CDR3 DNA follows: TGCGCCAGCAGCTTGGGAGGAGGCCTGGAGACCCAGTACTTC. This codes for CASSLGGGLETQYF.

CDR3 DNA sequence: TGTGCCAGTAGTCACCGGGACAGAAGCTTAGCGGGGGGAGTGGTATCGCAGTATTTT. Residues: CASSHRDRSLAGGVVSQYF. The rearrangement joins TRBV19 to TRBJ2-3, with 10 positions matching TRBD2. Germline assignment: CDR1 LNHDA and CDR2 SQIVND (reference sequence). This CDR3 spans 19 amino acids. J gave up 10 bases and V 5 bases, and 24 bases lay outside the gene matches.

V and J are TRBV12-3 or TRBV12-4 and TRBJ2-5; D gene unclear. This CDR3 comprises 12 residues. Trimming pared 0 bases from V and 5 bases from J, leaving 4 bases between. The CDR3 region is CASSLAPETQYF. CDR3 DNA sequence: TGTGCCAGCAGTTTAGCGCCTGAGACCCAGTACTTC.

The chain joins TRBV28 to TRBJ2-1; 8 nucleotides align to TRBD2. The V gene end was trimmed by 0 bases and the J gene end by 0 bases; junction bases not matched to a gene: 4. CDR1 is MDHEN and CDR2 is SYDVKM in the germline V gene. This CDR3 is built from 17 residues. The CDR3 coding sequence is TGTGCCAGCAGTTTATGGACCGGGACTAGCTCCTACAATGAGCAGTTCTTC. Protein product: CASSLWTGTSSYNEQFF.

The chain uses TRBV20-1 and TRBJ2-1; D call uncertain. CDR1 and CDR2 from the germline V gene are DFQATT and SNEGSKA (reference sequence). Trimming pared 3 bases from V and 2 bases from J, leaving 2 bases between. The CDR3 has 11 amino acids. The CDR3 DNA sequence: TGCAGTGCTAGGACCTACAATGAGCAGTTCTTC. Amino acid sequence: CSARTYNEQFF.

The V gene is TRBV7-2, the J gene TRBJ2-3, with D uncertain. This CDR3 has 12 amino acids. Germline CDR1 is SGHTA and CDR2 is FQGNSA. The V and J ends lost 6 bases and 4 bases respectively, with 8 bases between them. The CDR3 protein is CASSFEADTQYF. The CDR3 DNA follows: TGTGCCAGCAGTTTCGAGGCAGATACGCAGTATTTT.

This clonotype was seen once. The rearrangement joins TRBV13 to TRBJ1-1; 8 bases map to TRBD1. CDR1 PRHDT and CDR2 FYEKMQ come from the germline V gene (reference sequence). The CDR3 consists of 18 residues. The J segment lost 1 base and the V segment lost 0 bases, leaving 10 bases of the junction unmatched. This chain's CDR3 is CASSLGPLQGAPNTEAFF. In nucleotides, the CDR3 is TGTGCCAGCAGCTTAGGCCCGCTGCAGGGGGCCCCGAACACTGAAGCTTTCTTT.

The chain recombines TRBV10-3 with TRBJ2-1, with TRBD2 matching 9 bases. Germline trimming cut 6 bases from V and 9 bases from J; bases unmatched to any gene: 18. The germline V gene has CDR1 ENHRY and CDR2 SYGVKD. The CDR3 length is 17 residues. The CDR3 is CAISLRDSLAGSIEQFF. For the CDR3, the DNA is TGTGCCATCAGCCTCCGGGACAGCCTAGCGGGATCGATTGAGCAGTTCTTC.

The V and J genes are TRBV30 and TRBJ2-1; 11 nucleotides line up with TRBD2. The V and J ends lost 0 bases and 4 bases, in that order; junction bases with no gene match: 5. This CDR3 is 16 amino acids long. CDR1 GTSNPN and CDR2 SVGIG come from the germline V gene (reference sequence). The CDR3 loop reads CAWSVGTSGLYNEQFF. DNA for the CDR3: TGTGCCTGGAGTGTGGGGACTAGCGGCTTATACAATGAGCAGTTCTTC.

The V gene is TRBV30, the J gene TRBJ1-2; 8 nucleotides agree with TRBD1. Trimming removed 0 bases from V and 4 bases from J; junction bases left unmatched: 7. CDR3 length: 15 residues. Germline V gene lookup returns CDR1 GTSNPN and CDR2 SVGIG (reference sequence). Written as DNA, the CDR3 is TGTGCCTGGAGTGTAGCAGGGGGCATCAGCTATGGCTACACCTTC. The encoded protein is CAWSVAGGISYGYTF.

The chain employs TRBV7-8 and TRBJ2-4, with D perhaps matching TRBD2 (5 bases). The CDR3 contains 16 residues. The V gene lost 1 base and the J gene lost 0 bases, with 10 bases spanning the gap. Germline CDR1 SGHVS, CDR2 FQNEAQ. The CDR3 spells CASSLGTELAKNIQYF. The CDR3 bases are TGTGCCAGCAGCTTAGGGACTGAACTAGCCAAAAACATTCAGTACTTC.

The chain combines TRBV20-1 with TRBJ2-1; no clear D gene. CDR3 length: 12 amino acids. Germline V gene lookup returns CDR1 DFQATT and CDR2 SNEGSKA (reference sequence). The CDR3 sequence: CSGSRLYNEQFF. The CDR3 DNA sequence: TGCAGCGGCTCAAGATTGTACAATGAGCAGTTCTTC.

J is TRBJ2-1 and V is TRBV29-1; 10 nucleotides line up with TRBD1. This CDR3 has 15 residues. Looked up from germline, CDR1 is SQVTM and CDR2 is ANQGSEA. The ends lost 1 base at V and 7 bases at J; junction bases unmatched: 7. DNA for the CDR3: TGCAGCGTTGAAGGACCGGGACAGGGGTTGAATGAGCAGTTCTTC. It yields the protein CSVEGPGQGLNEQFF.

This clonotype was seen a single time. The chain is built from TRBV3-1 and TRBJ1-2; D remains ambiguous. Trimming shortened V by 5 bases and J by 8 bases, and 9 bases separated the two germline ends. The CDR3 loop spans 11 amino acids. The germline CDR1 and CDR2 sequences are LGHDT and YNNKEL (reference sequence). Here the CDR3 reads CASSFRQGYTF. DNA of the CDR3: TGTGCCAGCAGCTTCCGACAAGGCTACACCTTC. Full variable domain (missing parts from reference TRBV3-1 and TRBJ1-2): DTAVSQTPKYLVTQMGNDKSIKCEQNLGHDTMYWYKQDSKKFLKIMFSYNNKELIINETVPNRFSPKSPDKAHLNLHINSLELGDSAVYFCASSFRQGYTFGSGTRLTVV.

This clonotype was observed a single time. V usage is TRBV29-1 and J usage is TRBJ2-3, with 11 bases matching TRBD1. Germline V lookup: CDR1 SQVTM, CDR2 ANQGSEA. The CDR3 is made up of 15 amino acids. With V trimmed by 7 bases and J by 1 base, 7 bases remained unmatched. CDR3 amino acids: CSAYGQGARTDTQYF. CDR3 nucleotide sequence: TGCAGCGCTTACGGACAGGGGGCGCGCACAGATACGCAGTATTTT.

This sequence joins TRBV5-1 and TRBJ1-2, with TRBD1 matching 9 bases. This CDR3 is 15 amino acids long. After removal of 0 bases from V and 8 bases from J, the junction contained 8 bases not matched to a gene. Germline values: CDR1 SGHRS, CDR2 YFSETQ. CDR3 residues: CASSLDSGQGRGYTF. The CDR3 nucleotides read TGCGCCAGCAGCTTGGATTCGGGACAGGGCAGGGGCTACACCTTC.

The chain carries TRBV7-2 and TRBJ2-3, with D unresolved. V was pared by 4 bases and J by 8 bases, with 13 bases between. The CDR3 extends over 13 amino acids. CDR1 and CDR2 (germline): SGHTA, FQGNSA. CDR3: CASSSKTPATQYF. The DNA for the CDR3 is TGTGCCAGCAGCTCTAAAACACCAGCTACGCAGTATTTT.

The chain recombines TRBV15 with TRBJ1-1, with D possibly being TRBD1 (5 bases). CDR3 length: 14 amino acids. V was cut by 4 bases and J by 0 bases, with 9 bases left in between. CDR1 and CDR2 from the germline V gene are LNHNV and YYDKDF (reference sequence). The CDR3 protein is CATSTGGMNTEAFF. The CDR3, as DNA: TGTGCCACCAGCACCGGGGGGATGAACACTGAAGCTTTCTTT.

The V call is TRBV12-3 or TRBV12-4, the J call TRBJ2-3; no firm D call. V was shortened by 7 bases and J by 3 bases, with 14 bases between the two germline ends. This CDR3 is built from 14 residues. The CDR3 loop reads CASTVGISTDTQYF. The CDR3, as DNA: TGTGCCAGCACCGTTGGAATTTCGACAGATACGCAGTATTTT.

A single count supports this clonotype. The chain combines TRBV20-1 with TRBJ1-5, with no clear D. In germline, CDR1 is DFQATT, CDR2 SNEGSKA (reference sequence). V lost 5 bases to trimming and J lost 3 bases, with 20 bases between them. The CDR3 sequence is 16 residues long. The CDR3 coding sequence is TGCAGTGCTGGGGTCGTTTCACAGTGGAACAATCAGCCCCAGCATTTT. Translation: CSAGVVSQWNNQPQHF.

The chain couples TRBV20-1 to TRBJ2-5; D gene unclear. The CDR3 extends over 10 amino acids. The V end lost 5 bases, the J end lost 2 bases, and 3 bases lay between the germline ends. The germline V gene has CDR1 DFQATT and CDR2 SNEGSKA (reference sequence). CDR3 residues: CSAPQETQYF. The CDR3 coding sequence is TGCAGTGCTCCACAAGAGACCCAGTACTTC.